A selection of T cell receptor beta chains follows, all from one sample in a study of regulatory T cells in long-lasting Graves disease. Each CDR3 protein gets one entry after TCRdb re-called the multiplex PCR reads with MiXCR. The data contain fewer than 400,000 distinct CDR3 sequences, 15% to 20% of them singletons. The material sequenced was peripheral blood mononuclear cells (PBMCs), taken at new diagnosis, from a patient treated with antithyroid drugs. These TCRs come from a female donor with Graves disease. CDR3s include the opening cysteine and the closing phenylalanine or tryptophan. A D gene is named only where the DNA matches it firmly. Size is stated for part of the rows, as once, few or many counts, or as a class when the clone is expanded.

CDR3 DNA: TGTGCCAGCAGCGAAGGACTAGCGACTTCTAGCGAGCAGTACTTC
CDR3 protein: CASSEGLATSSEQYF
J gene: TRBJ2-7
V gene: TRBV13
clone size: few
D gene: TRBD2

CDR3 DNA: TGTGCCAGCAGTTTATCGGGCGAAGGCATTCAGTACTTC
CDR3 protein: CASSLSGEGIQYF
J gene: TRBJ2-4
V gene: TRBV28
clone size: many
D gene: .

CDR3 DNA: TGTGCCAGCAATCCAACTCTTACAGGGAACTATGGCTACACCTTC
CDR3 protein: CASNPTLTGNYGYTF
J gene: TRBJ1-2
V gene: TRBV12-3/TRBV12-4
clone size: many
D gene: .

CDR3 DNA: TGTGCCAGCAGCCAAGTGGGGTTTCTAAGCTCTGGGGCCAACGTCCTGACTTTC
CDR3 protein: CASSQVGFLSSGANVLTF
J gene: TRBJ2-6
V gene: TRBV14
clone size: few
D gene: .

CDR3 DNA: TGTGCCAGCAGCCATGGCGGGGTCACAGATACGCAGTATTTT
CDR3 protein: CASSHGGVTDTQYF
J gene: TRBJ2-3
V gene: TRBV3-1
clone size: many
D gene: .

CDR3 DNA: TGTGCCACTAGCGGGATAGGAAATCAGTACTTC
CDR3 protein: CATSGIGNQYF
J gene: TRBJ2-7
V gene: TRBV2
clone size: many
D gene: TRBD2

CDR3 DNA: TGTGCCAGCAGCTCCCGACTAAGCGGGAGCTCCTACGAGCAGTACTTC
CDR3 protein: CASSSRLSGSSYEQYF
J gene: TRBJ2-7
V gene: TRBV13
clone size: .
D gene: TRBD2

CDR3 DNA: TGTGCCAGCAGCTCGGAAGCGGGGGATTACACCGGGGAGCTGTTTTTT
CDR3 protein: CASSSEAGDYTGELFF
J gene: TRBJ2-2
V gene: TRBV2
clone size: .
D gene: TRBD2

CDR3 DNA: TGTGCCAGCAGCGTTTCTGCGACGGAAGTCACCTACGAGCAGTACTTC
CDR3 protein: CASSVSATEVTYEQYF
J gene: TRBJ2-7
V gene: TRBV9
clone size: many
D gene: .

CDR3 DNA: TGTGCCAGCAGCCAAACACGCGCAGGTTATAATGAAAAACTGTTTTTT
CDR3 protein: CASSQTRAGYNEKLFF
J gene: TRBJ1-4
V gene: TRBV14
clone size: many
D gene: .

CDR3 DNA: TGCGCCAGCAGCCAAGTGATCGGCAGGGGATTCACTGAAGCTTTCTTT
CDR3 protein: CASSQVIGRGFTEAFF
J gene: TRBJ1-1
V gene: TRBV4-1
clone size: .
D gene: .

CDR3 DNA: TGCAGTGCCGCTCCTTCTGTGGGAGAGCAGTACTTC
CDR3 protein: CSAAPSVGEQYF
J gene: TRBJ2-7
V gene: TRBV20-1
clone size: many
D gene: .

CDR3 DNA: TGTGCCAGCAGCGTAGCGTGGGGAAACACCATATATTTT
CDR3 protein: CASSVAWGNTIYF
J gene: TRBJ1-3
V gene: TRBV9
clone size: many
D gene: .

CDR3 DNA: TGTGCCAGCAGTTACGGCGAGATGAACACTGAAGCTTTCTTT
CDR3 protein: CASSYGEMNTEAFF
J gene: TRBJ1-1
V gene: TRBV6-2/TRBV6-3
clone size: many
D gene: .

CDR3 DNA: TGTGCCAGTAGCGGACAGGGTATAACCGGGGAGCTGTTTTTT
CDR3 protein: CASSGQGITGELFF
J gene: TRBJ2-2
V gene: TRBV19
clone size: .
D gene: TRBD1

CDR3 DNA: TGTGCCACCAGTCTGACTAGCGGGTGGCCTTTCTACGACAATGAGCAGTTCTTC
CDR3 protein: CATSLTSGWPFYDNEQFF
J gene: TRBJ2-1
V gene: TRBV24-1
clone size: many
D gene: TRBD2

CDR3 DNA: TGTGCTAGTGGTTTGGTACGAGGTGATAATGAGCAGTTCTTC
CDR3 protein: CASGLVRGDNEQFF
J gene: TRBJ2-1
V gene: TRBV12-5
clone size: few
D gene: .

CDR3 DNA: TGTGCCAGCAGCCCGAACTCTCCGGGACAGGGGTACGAGCAGTACTTC
CDR3 protein: CASSPNSPGQGYEQYF
J gene: TRBJ2-7
V gene: TRBV11-1
clone size: many
D gene: TRBD1

CDR3 DNA: TGCAGTGCTAGAGATATTATCGGACCAAGCACAGATACGCAGTATTTT
CDR3 protein: CSARDIIGPSTDTQYF
J gene: TRBJ2-3
V gene: TRBV20-1
clone size: many
D gene: .

CDR3 DNA: TGTGCCAGCAGAATAGGTCCGCAGACCTACAATGAGCAGTTCTTC
CDR3 protein: CASRIGPQTYNEQFF
J gene: TRBJ2-1
V gene: TRBV12-3/TRBV12-4
clone size: many
D gene: .

CDR3 DNA: TGTGCCAGCAGCTTAAGAGAGGGTGGGGGGGCCAACGTCCTGACTTTC
CDR3 protein: CASSLREGGGANVLTF
J gene: TRBJ2-6
V gene: TRBV7-3
clone size: many
D gene: .

CDR3 DNA: TGCGCCAGCAGTGAGCGACGGTTTCTCGAGCAGTACTTC
CDR3 protein: CASSERRFLEQYF
J gene: TRBJ2-7
V gene: TRBV10-2
clone size: many
D gene: .

CDR3 DNA: TGTGCCAGCAGTCCTAACAGGGAGGTGGGAGAGACCCAGTACTTC
CDR3 protein: CASSPNREVGETQYF
J gene: TRBJ2-5
V gene: TRBV11-2
clone size: many
D gene: .

CDR3 DNA: TGTGCCAGCAGGAGTCGACAGGGGGGCACAGATACGCAGTATTTT
CDR3 protein: CASRSRQGGTDTQYF
J gene: TRBJ2-3
V gene: TRBV28
clone size: many
D gene: TRBD1

CDR3 DNA: TGTGCCAGCAGTTCCTTCCGGGGCAGGGGAGGAAACACTGAAGCTTTCTTT
CDR3 protein: CASSSFRGRGGNTEAFF
J gene: TRBJ1-1
V gene: TRBV27
clone size: many
D gene: .

CDR3 DNA: TGTGCCAGCACCTCGCGGAGGGTTGGAGGCTACACCTTC
CDR3 protein: CASTSRRVGGYTF
J gene: TRBJ1-2
V gene: TRBV28
clone size: .
D gene: .

CDR3 DNA: TGTGCCATTGCGGGATCCCCGGGGTACGAGCAGTACTTC
CDR3 protein: CAIAGSPGYEQYF
J gene: TRBJ2-7
V gene: TRBV28
clone size: .
D gene: .

CDR3 DNA: TGTGCCAGCAGTTTATACCCGGTGGGGATGAACACTGAAGCTTTCTTT
CDR3 protein: CASSLYPVGMNTEAFF
J gene: TRBJ1-1
V gene: TRBV28
clone size: .
D gene: .

CDR3 DNA: TGTGCCAGCAGCTTACAACCCCGGGCGACCTACGAGCAGTACTTC
CDR3 protein: CASSLQPRATYEQYF
J gene: TRBJ2-7
V gene: TRBV7-9
clone size: once
D gene: .

CDR3 DNA: TGTGCCAGCAGTCCCCAGGACAGGACCCAAGAGACCCAGTACTTC
CDR3 protein: CASSPQDRTQETQYF
J gene: TRBJ2-5
V gene: TRBV6-1
clone size: many
D gene: TRBD1

CDR3 DNA: TGTGCCAGCAGCGTAGAGGGCACCCCAGGACCCGGGGAGCTGTTTTTT
CDR3 protein: CASSVEGTPGPGELFF
J gene: TRBJ2-2
V gene: TRBV9
clone size: many
D gene: .

CDR3 DNA: TGTGCCAGCAGCATAGGGGACAGCGCTAATGAAAAACTGTTTTTT
CDR3 protein: CASSIGDSANEKLFF
J gene: TRBJ1-4
V gene: TRBV12-3/TRBV12-4
clone size: many
D gene: TRBD1

CDR3 DNA: TGTGCCAGCAGTGAAACAGGGGCCCCAGGCACAGATACGCAGTATTTT
CDR3 protein: CASSETGAPGTDTQYF
J gene: TRBJ2-3
V gene: TRBV12-3/TRBV12-4
clone size: .
D gene: TRBD1

CDR3 DNA: TGCGCCTGCCGAGTGGAGAACGGAAACACCATATATTTT
CDR3 protein: CACRVENGNTIYF
J gene: TRBJ1-3
V gene: TRBV5-1
clone size: few
D gene: .

CDR3 DNA: TGTGCCAGCAGTTTTGGCGGATTTGAGCAGTTCTTC
CDR3 protein: CASSFGGFEQFF
J gene: TRBJ2-1
V gene: TRBV12-3/TRBV12-4
clone size: many
D gene: .

CDR3 DNA: TGTGCCACCCAAACAGCACTGGGACAGAACGGGGAGCTGTTTTTT
CDR3 protein: CATQTALGQNGELFF
J gene: TRBJ2-2
V gene: TRBV15
clone size: many
D gene: TRBD1

CDR3 DNA: TGTGCCACAAGTAGCGGCTCATGGGGCACCGGGGAGCTGTTTTTT
CDR3 protein: CATSSGSWGTGELFF
J gene: TRBJ2-2
V gene: TRBV9
clone size: many
D gene: .

CDR3 DNA: TGTGCCAGTAGTATCCAGGGGGCGAGGGCTAGCGGGAGCACAGATACGCAGTATTTT
CDR3 protein: CASSIQGARASGSTDTQYF
J gene: TRBJ2-3
V gene: TRBV19
clone size: many
D gene: .

CDR3 DNA: TGTGCCAGCAGCTTTCTCATCCCGGTATCGTGGGGCTACACCTTC
CDR3 protein: CASSFLIPVSWGYTF
J gene: TRBJ1-2
V gene: TRBV5-5
clone size: few
D gene: .

CDR3 DNA: TGTGCCAGCAGCCCATTATGGGAGGGGCTGAGGGAACAGCAGTTCTTC
CDR3 protein: CASSPLWEGLREQQFF
J gene: TRBJ2-1
V gene: TRBV14
clone size: few
D gene: TRBD2

CDR3 DNA: TGTGCCAGTAGATTAGAGGGACAGGCCCTCTACGAGCAGTACTTC
CDR3 protein: CASRLEGQALYEQYF
J gene: TRBJ2-7
V gene: TRBV19
clone size: many
D gene: TRBD1